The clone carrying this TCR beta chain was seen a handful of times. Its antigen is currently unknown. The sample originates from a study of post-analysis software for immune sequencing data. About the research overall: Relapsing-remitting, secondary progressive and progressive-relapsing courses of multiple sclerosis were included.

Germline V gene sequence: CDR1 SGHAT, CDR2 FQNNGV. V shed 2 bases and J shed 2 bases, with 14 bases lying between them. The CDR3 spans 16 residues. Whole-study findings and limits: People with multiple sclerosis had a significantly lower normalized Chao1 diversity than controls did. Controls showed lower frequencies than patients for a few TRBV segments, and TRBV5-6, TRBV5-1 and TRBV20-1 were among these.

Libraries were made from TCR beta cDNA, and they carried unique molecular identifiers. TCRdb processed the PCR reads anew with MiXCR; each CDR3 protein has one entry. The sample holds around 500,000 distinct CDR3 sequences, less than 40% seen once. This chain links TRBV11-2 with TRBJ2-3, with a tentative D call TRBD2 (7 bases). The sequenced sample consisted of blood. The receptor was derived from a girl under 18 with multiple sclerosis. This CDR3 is CASSLMGGGNTDTQYF. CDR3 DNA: TGTGCCAGCAGCTTAATGGGGGGGGGCAACACAGATACGCAGTATTTT.